This T cell receptor beta chain was identified in a study of blood T cells in healthy people across ages. About this clonotype: Just one base apart from a much larger clone, this may be a read error.

This CDR3 has 16 residues. The germline CDR1 and CDR2 sequences are SGHRS and YFSETQ. The germline V and J ends were trimmed by 1 base and 4 bases, with 15 bases remaining between them. PCR was performed a second time for about 7 to 12 cycles using a sample-barcoded 5' primer and a J-beta primer mix. Every single cDNA molecule received a tag from a template-switch adaptor with 12 random nucleotides. A single record per CDR3 protein comes from TCRdb applying MiXCR to the 5' RACE reads. This table has some 1 million distinct CDR3 sequences, 45% appearing once. This sequence was found in a woman aged 55-70 years in good health. What was sequenced was blood. The rearrangement joins TRBV5-1 to TRBJ2-1; either TRBD1 or TRBD2 may fit D (6 bases each). The CDR3, as DNA: TGCGCCAGCAGCTTGAGTGAGGGGGGAGGATACAATGAGCAGTTCTTC. Translated, it gives CASSLSEGGGYNEQFF.